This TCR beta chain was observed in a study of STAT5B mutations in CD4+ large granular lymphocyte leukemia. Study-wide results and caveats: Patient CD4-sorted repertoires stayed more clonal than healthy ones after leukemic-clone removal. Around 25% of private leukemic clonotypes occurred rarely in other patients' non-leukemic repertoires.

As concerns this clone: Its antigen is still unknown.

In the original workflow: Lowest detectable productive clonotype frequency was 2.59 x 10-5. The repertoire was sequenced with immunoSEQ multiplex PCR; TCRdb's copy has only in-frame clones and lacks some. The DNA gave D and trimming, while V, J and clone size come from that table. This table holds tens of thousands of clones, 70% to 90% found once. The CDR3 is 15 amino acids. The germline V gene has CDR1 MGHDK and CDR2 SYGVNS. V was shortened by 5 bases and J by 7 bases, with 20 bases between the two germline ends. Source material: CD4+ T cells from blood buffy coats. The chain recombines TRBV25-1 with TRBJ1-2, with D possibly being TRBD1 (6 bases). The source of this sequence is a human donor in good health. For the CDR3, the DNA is TGTGCCAGCAGTCCTACGACAGGAAGGACGGGTGGCTACACCTTC. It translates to CASSPTTGRTGGYTF.